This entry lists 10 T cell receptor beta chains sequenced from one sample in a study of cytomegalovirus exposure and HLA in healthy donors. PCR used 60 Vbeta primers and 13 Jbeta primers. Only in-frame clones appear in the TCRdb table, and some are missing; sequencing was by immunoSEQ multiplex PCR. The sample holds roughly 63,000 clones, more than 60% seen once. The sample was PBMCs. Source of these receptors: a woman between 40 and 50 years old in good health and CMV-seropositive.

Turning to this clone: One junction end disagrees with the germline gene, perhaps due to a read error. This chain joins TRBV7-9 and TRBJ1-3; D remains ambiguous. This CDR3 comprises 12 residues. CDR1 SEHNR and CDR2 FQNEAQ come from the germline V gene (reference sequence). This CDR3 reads CSSSHSGNTIYF. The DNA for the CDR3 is TGTTCCAGCAGCCACTCTGGAAACACCATATATTTT.

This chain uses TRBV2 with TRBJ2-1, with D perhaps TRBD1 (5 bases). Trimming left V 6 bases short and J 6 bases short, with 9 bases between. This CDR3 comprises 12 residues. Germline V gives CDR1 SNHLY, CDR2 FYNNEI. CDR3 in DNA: TGTGCCAGCAGGGGGCGAAGCAATGAGCAGTTCTTC. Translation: CASRGRSNEQFF.

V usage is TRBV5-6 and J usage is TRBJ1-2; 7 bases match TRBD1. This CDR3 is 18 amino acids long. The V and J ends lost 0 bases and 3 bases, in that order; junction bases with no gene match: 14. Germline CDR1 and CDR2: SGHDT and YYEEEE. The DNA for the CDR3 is TGTGCCAGCAGCTTGGAGGTGGGACAGACTACAAAGGACTATGGCTACACCTTC. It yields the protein CASSLEVGQTTKDYGYTF.

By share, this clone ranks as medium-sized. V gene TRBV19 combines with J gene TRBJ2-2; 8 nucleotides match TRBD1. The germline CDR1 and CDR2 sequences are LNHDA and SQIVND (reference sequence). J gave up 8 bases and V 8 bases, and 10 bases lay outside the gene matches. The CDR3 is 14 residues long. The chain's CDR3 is CASLSGQVKGELFF. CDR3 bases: TGTGCCAGTTTATCGGGACAGGTAAAGGGGGAGCTGTTTTTT.

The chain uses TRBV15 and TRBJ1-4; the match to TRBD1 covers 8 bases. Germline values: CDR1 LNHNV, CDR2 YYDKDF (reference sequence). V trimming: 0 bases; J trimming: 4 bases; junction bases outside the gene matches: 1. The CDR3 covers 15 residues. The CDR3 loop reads CATSRDRGRNEKLFF. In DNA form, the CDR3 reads TGTGCCACCAGCAGAGACAGGGGGCGTAATGAAAAACTGTTTTTT. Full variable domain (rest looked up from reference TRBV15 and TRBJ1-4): DAMVIQNPRYQVTQFGKPVTLSCSQTLNHNVMYWYQQKSSQAPKLLFHYYDKDFNNEADTPDNFQSRRPNTSFCFLDIRSPGLGDTAMYLCATSRDRGRNEKLFFGSGTQLSVL.

The CDR3 region is CAWSVGSSGHEGTQYF. CDR3 in DNA: TGTGCCTGGAGTGTAGGGTCTAGCGGGCATGAGGGGACCCAGTACTTC. The chain is built from TRBV30 and TRBJ2-5; the match to TRBD2 covers 8 bases. Germline V lookup: CDR1 GTSNPN, CDR2 SVGIG (reference sequence). The CDR3 has 16 amino acids. V lost 0 bases and J lost 7; bases outside the gene matches: 13. The full variable domain, its missing parts supplied by reference TRBV30 and TRBJ2-5, is SQTIHQWPATLVQPVGSPLSLECTVEGTSNPNLYWYRQAAGRGLQLLFYSVGIGQISSEVPQNLSASRPQDRQFILSSKKLLLSDSGFYLCAWSVGSSGHEGTQYFGPGTRLLVL.

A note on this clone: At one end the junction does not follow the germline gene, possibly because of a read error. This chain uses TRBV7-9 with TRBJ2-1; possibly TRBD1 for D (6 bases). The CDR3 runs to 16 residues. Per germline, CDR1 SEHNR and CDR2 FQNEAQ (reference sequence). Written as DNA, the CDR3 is TGTTCCAGCAGCTTAGATCTGAGGGGGTACCACAATGAGCAGTTCTTC. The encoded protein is CSSSLDLRGYHNEQFF.

The CDR3 bases are TGTGCCAGTAGTATTAGTAGTAGCGGGGGTTCCACAGATACGCAGTATTTT. This encodes CASSISSSGGSTDTQYF. The chain carries TRBV19 and TRBJ2-3; TRBD2 agrees at 9 bases. The CDR3 length is 17 residues. Germline V gene sequence: CDR1 LNHDA, CDR2 SQIVND (reference sequence). Trimming took 3 bases from V and 2 from J; bases not matched to a gene: 9.

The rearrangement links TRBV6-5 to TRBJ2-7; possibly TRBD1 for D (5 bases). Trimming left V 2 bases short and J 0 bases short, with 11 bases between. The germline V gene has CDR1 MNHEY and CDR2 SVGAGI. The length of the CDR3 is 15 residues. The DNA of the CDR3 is TGTGCCAGCAGTTACCCCTCCCAGGGCTCCTACGAGCAGTACTTC. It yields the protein CASSYPSQGSYEQYF.

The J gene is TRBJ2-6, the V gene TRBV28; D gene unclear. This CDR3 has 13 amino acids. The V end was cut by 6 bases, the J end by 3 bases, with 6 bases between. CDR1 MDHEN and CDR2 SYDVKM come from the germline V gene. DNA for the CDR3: TGTGCCAGCAGCGCCGGTGGGGCCAACGTCCTGACTTTC. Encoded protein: CASSAGGANVLTF.